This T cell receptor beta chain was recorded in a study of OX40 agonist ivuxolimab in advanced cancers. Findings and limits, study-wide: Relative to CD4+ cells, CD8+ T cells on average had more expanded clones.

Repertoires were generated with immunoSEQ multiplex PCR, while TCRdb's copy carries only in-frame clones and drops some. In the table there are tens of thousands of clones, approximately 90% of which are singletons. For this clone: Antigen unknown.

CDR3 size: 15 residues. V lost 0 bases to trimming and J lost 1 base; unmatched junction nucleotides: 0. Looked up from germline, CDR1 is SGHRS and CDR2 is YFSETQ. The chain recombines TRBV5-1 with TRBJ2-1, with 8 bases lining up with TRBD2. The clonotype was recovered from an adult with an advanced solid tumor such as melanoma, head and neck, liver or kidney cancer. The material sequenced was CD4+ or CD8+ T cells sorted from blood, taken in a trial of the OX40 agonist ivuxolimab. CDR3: CASSLERGSYNEQFF. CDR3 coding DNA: TGCGCCAGCAGCTTGGAGCGGGGGTCCTACAATGAGCAGTTCTTC.